This T cell receptor beta chain stems from a study of T-cell reconstitution after alpha-beta-depleted transplantation in children. The junction had 12 bases not matched to a gene; V was cut back by 6 bases and J by 2 bases. The V gene's germline CDR1 is DFQATT and CDR2 SNEGSKA (reference sequence). The CDR3 is 16 residues long. This sample's TCRbeta library carried unique molecular identifier barcodes. TCRdb re-analysed the PCR reads in MiXCR, keeping a single row per CDR3 protein. The table has around 440,000 distinct CDR3 sequences, approximately 10% seen once; the top ten hold 2% to 2.5%. This clonotype was found a few times.

The sequenced sample was PBMCs, obtained before TCRalphabeta/CD19-depleted stem cell transplant. This chain links TRBV20-1 with TRBJ2-1; 8 nucleotides line up with TRBD2. The receptor was isolated from a child aged 2-9 years with inherited bone marrow failure, due to receive a stem cell transplant. The DNA of the CDR3 is TGCAGTGCGAGGATTCTCCTAGCGGGCACCTACAATGAGCAGTTCTTC. It encodes CSARILLAGTYNEQFF.